Listed below are T cell receptor beta chains from one sample, sequenced in a study of OX40 agonist ivuxolimab in advanced cancers. Using immunoSEQ multiplex PCR, the repertoire was profiled, and TCRdb retains in-frame clones only, with some absent. The sample consists of tens of thousands of clones, around nine tenths of them appearing once. The source material was CD4+ or CD8+ T cells sorted from blood, sampled in a trial of the OX40 agonist ivuxolimab. The receptors come from an adult with an advanced solid tumor such as melanoma, head and neck, liver or kidney cancer. CDR3s include the opening cysteine and the closing phenylalanine or tryptophan. Each record gives: V gene, J gene, clone size, CDR3 length, D gene, CDR3 DNA, CDR3 protein. The D gene is left open where the match is weak. Expanded clones get a size class; other rows say once, few or many, or leave the size out.

V: TRBV19; J: TRBJ2-3; size: -; length: 18; D: TRBD2; DNA: TGTGCCAGTAGTATAGAAAGCGGTAGCGGGAGTCGCACAGATACGCAGTATTTT; CDR3: CASSIESGSGSRTDTQYF
V: TRBV6-4; J: TRBJ2-1; size: -; length: 15; D: -; DNA: TGTGCCAGCAGTGACATGGACGGAAGTTACAATGAGCAGTTCTTC; CDR3: CASSDMDGSYNEQFF
V: TRBV5-1; J: TRBJ1-2; size: -; length: 12; D: TRBD1; DNA: TGCGCCAGCAGCTGGACAGGGGGCGGCTACACCTTC; CDR3: CASSWTGGGYTF
V: TRBV5-1; J: TRBJ2-1; size: -; length: 15; D: TRBD2; DNA: TGCGCCAGCAGCCTCGGGACTAGCGGAGGGGATGAGCAGTTCTTC; CDR3: CASSLGTSGGDEQFF
V: TRBV28; J: TRBJ1-6; size: -; length: 15; D: -; DNA: TGTGCCAGCAGTCCGACACAGGGAATCGAGTCACCCCTCCACTTT; CDR3: CASSPTQGIESPLHF
V: TRBV4-2; J: TRBJ2-6; size: -; length: 18; D: TRBD1; DNA: TGTGCCAGCAGCCAAGGCTCAGGGGGCGCATCTGGGGCCAACGTCCTGACTTTC; CDR3: CASSQGSGGASGANVLTF
V: TRBV5-1; J: TRBJ1-2; size: once; length: 14; D: -; DNA: TGCGCCAGCACCCCAGACAGTACTAACTATGGCTACACCTTC; CDR3: CASTPDSTNYGYTF
V: TRBV19; J: TRBJ2-1; size: -; length: 15; D: -; DNA: TGTGCCAGTTCATCGGGCCTTGGACTATGGGGCGGGCAGTTCTTC; CDR3: CASSSGLGLWGGQFF
V: TRBV10-3; J: TRBJ2-3; size: once; length: 12; D: TRBD2; DNA: TGTGCCATCCGGACTAGCAGAGATACGCAGTATTTT; CDR3: CAIRTSRDTQYF
V: TRBV6-1; J: TRBJ2-5; size: -; length: 13; D: TRBD1; DNA: TGTGCCAGCAGTACAGGGGACGGGGAGACCCAGTACTTC; CDR3: CASSTGDGETQYF
V: TRBV29-1; J: TRBJ2-3; size: -; length: 15; D: TRBD1; DNA: TGCAGCGTTGGACAGGGGGCTTCGGGAACAGATACGCAGTATTTT; CDR3: CSVGQGASGTDTQYF
V: TRBV28; J: TRBJ1-5; size: once; length: 15; D: -; DNA: TGTGCCAGCAGTTTATTCTACGGGCAAAATCAGCCCCAGCATTTT; CDR3: CASSLFYGQNQPQHF
V: TRBV18; J: TRBJ2-3; size: -; length: 13; D: -; DNA: TGTGCCAGCTCACCTGGGCCCCGCGATACGCAGTATTTT; CDR3: CASSPGPRDTQYF
V: TRBV7-9; J: TRBJ2-7; size: few; length: 14; D: TRBD1; DNA: TGTGCCAGCAGCGCCGGGACAGCAACCTACGAGCAGTACTTC; CDR3: CASSAGTATYEQYF
V: TRBV4-1; J: TRBJ1-1; size: -; length: 14; D: -; DNA: TGCGCCAGCAGCCAAGATAGCAGGGCAGTGAGTACTTTCTTT; CDR3: CASSQDSRAVSTFF
V: TRBV11-3; J: TRBJ2-1; size: -; length: 16; D: TRBD2; DNA: TGTGCCAGCAGCTTAGTAGGGACTAGCGGGAGGAATGAGCAGTTCTTC; CDR3: CASSLVGTSGRNEQFF
V: TRBV5-1; J: TRBJ2-1; size: -; length: 14; D: -; DNA: TGCGCCAGCAGCTTCGGCCCGCATGGGGATGAGCAGTTCTTC; CDR3: CASSFGPHGDEQFF
V: TRBV7-6; J: TRBJ2-4; size: -; length: 15; D: -; DNA: TGTGCCAGCAGCTTCCCGGGGGGTACAGGGAACATTCAGTACTTC; CDR3: CASSFPGGTGNIQYF
V: TRBV5-4; J: TRBJ2-7; size: -; length: 13; D: -; DNA: TGTGCCAGCAGCTTACAGAACTCCTACGAGCAGTACTTC; CDR3: CASSLQNSYEQYF
V: TRBV5-6; J: TRBJ2-3; size: -; length: 12; D: -; DNA: TGTGCCAGCAGGAGGCCGGCAGATACGCAGTATTTT; CDR3: CASRRPADTQYF
V: TRBV27; J: TRBJ2-7; size: -; length: 17; D: TRBD2; DNA: TGTGCCAGCAGTCCACCGGGACTAGCGGACAGCTCCTACGAGCAGTACTTC; CDR3: CASSPPGLADSSYEQYF
V: TRBV6-5; J: TRBJ1-2; size: -; length: 15; D: -; DNA: TGTGCCAGCAGTTACTATGGGGGAAGAGGCTATGGCTACACCTTC; CDR3: CASSYYGGRGYGYTF
V: TRBV7-9; J: TRBJ1-2; size: -; length: 15; D: -; DNA: TGTGCCAGCAGCTTCCAAGACGGGAGAAGCTATGGCTACACCTTC; CDR3: CASSFQDGRSYGYTF
V: TRBV28; J: TRBJ2-1; size: -; length: 13; D: TRBD2; DNA: TGTGCCAGCGTGACTAGCGGGTACAATGAGCAGTTCTTC; CDR3: CASVTSGYNEQFF
V: TRBV7-2; J: TRBJ2-1; size: -; length: 14; D: -; DNA: TGTGCCAGCAGCTCCCCCCGGGGGGCGAATGAGCAGTTCTTC; CDR3: CASSSPRGANEQFF
V: TRBV2; J: TRBJ2-5; size: once; length: 16; D: TRBD2; DNA: TGTGCCAGCAGTGAAAGGCTAGCGGGAGGCGGAGAGACCCAGTACTTC; CDR3: CASSERLAGGGETQYF
V: TRBV14; J: TRBJ2-1; size: -; length: 16; D: -; DNA: TGTGCCAGCAGCCCGGTGGGTTTAGGTATTTACAATGAGCAGTTCTTC; CDR3: CASSPVGLGIYNEQFF
V: TRBV19; J: TRBJ2-2; size: -; length: 16; D: TRBD1; DNA: TGTGCCAGTAGTATCCCGGGACAGGTGAACACCGGGGAGCTGTTTTTT; CDR3: CASSIPGQVNTGELFF
V: TRBV20-1; J: TRBJ1-2; size: -; length: 11; D: -; DNA: TGCAGTGCTCATACTCACTATGGCTACACCTTC; CDR3: CSAHTHYGYTF
V: TRBV28; J: TRBJ2-7; size: -; length: 18; D: -; DNA: TGTGCCAGCAGTTCCCCCTACAGGGACGGAAGCAGGGCGTACGAGCAGTACTTC; CDR3: CASSSPYRDGSRAYEQYF
V: TRBV12-5; J: TRBJ1-2; size: -; length: 15; D: -; DNA: TGTGCTAGTGGTTCCCCACAGGCCTCTAACTATGGCTACACCTTC; CDR3: CASGSPQASNYGYTF
V: TRBV10-3; J: TRBJ2-1; size: -; length: 16; D: TRBD2; DNA: TGTGCCATCAGTGACTTGGAGACTAGCGGGAGTAATGAGCAGTTCTTC; CDR3: CAISDLETSGSNEQFF
V: TRBV27; J: TRBJ1-5; size: -; length: 15; D: -; DNA: TGTGCCAGCAGTTCGGCAGGGGCGAACAATCAGCCCCAGCATTTT; CDR3: CASSSAGANNQPQHF
V: TRBV28; J: TRBJ2-3; size: -; length: 16; D: TRBD2; DNA: TGTGCCAGCAGTTCGCCGGGACTAGCGTCCACAGATACGCAGTATTTT; CDR3: CASSSPGLASTDTQYF
V: TRBV7-2; J: TRBJ2-2; size: -; length: 15; D: -; DNA: TGTGCCAGCAGCTTAGGTTGGGGGAACACCGGGGAGCTGTTTTTT; CDR3: CASSLGWGNTGELFF
V: TRBV4-1; J: TRBJ2-2; size: -; length: 14; D: -; DNA: TGCGCCAGCAGCCCTGGGCTAGCGTCCGGGGAGCTGTTTTTT; CDR3: CASSPGLASGELFF
V: TRBV27; J: TRBJ2-1; size: -; length: 15; D: TRBD2; DNA: TGTGCCAGCAGTTCCCTAGCGGGACCGTACAATGAGCAGTTCTTC; CDR3: CASSSLAGPYNEQFF
V: TRBV7-2; J: TRBJ2-3; size: -; length: 15; D: -; DNA: TGTGCCAGCAGCTTAGGCTCGACTAGCACAGATACGCAGTATTTT; CDR3: CASSLGSTSTDTQYF
V: TRBV2; J: TRBJ2-1; size: -; length: 16; D: TRBD2; DNA: TGTGCCAGCACCCTCCCGAGACTAGCGGGGTTCCGTGAGCAGTTCTTC; CDR3: CASTLPRLAGFREQFF
V: TRBV10-3; J: TRBJ1-1; size: -; length: 16; D: -; DNA: TGTGCCATCAGTGCCATGGGGCTTGGATCGGGGGCTGAAGCTTTCTTT; CDR3: CAISAMGLGSGAEAFF
V: TRBV5-3; J: TRBJ2-5; size: -; length: 15; D: -; DNA: TGTGCCAGAAGCCTAAATACTAGATCCCCAGAGACCCAGTACTTC; CDR3: CARSLNTRSPETQYF
V: TRBV6-1; J: TRBJ2-5; size: -; length: 12; D: -; DNA: TGTGCCAGCAGTGTTCAGGGGGAGACCCAGTACTTC; CDR3: CASSVQGETQYF
V: TRBV7-8; J: TRBJ1-1; size: -; length: 15; D: -; DNA: TGTGCCAGCAGCTTATTCAGTGAGGTTAACACTGAAGCTTTCTTT; CDR3: CASSLFSEVNTEAFF
V: TRBV29-1; J: TRBJ2-2; size: -; length: 12; D: -; DNA: TGCAGCGCAGGACGGGCCGAGGGGGAGCTGTTTTTT; CDR3: CSAGRAEGELFF
V: TRBV5-4; J: TRBJ2-3; size: -; length: 15; D: TRBD1; DNA: TGTGCCAGCAGCTTACAGGGGACCCGCACAGATACGCAGTATTTT; CDR3: CASSLQGTRTDTQYF
V: TRBV5-1; J: TRBJ2-5; size: -; length: 14; D: TRBD2; DNA: TGCGCCAGCAGCTTAGATCGGGGGGGAGAGACCCAGTACTTC; CDR3: CASSLDRGGETQYF
V: TRBV18; J: TRBJ2-7; size: -; length: 14; D: TRBD2; DNA: TGTGCCAGCTCACCACCGGCTGGGGGGGTCGAGCAGTACTTC; CDR3: CASSPPAGGVEQYF
V: TRBV19; J: TRBJ1-1; size: -; length: 13; D: -; DNA: TGTGCCAGTAGTATAGACAGGGCCTCTGAAGCTTTCTTT; CDR3: CASSIDRASEAFF
V: TRBV11-3; J: TRBJ2-1; size: few; length: 15; D: -; DNA: TGTGCCAGCAGCTTAGTCGTTGCCTCATACAATGAGCAGTTCTTC; CDR3: CASSLVVASYNEQFF
V: TRBV6-1; J: TRBJ1-1; size: -; length: 15; D: TRBD1; DNA: TGTGCCAGCAGGGCCGCCGGGACAGGAAGCACTGAAGCTTTCTTT; CDR3: CASRAAGTGSTEAFF
V: TRBV4-1; J: TRBJ2-7; size: -; length: 14; D: -; DNA: TGCGCCAGCAGCCAGGCAGGAGTGTCGTACGAGCAGTACTTC; CDR3: CASSQAGVSYEQYF
V: TRBV28; J: TRBJ2-2; size: -; length: 12; D: -; DNA: TGTGCCAGCAGGGACTCCCCGAGGGAGCTGTTTTTT; CDR3: CASRDSPRELFF
V: TRBV19; J: TRBJ2-7; size: -; length: 14; D: -; DNA: TGTGCCACCCGGACTACTAAGAGCTCCTACGAGCAGTACTTC; CDR3: CATRTTKSSYEQYF
V: TRBV7-3; J: TRBJ2-2; size: -; length: 16; D: -; DNA: TGTGCCAGCAGCTTAACCGGGGGGCGCGCCACCGGGGAGCTGTTTTTT; CDR3: CASSLTGGRATGELFF
V: TRBV27; J: TRBJ1-1; size: -; length: 11; D: -; DNA: TGTGCCAGCAGTTTATACGGTGAAGCTTTCTTT; CDR3: CASSLYGEAFF
V: TRBV10-3; J: TRBJ2-4; size: -; length: 15; D: TRBD2; DNA: TGTGCCATCAGTGCCGGTAGCGGGACCAAAAACATTCAGTACTTC; CDR3: CAISAGSGTKNIQYF
V: TRBV9; J: TRBJ2-1; size: -; length: 17; D: TRBD2; DNA: TGTGCCAGCAGCGTACATCTCGGGACTAGCGGGAGTGGGGAGCAGTTCTTC; CDR3: CASSVHLGTSGSGEQFF
V: TRBV18; J: TRBJ2-4; size: -; length: 15; D: -; DNA: TGTGCCAGCTCACCAGGGAGGTGGGCCAAAAACATTCAGTACTTC; CDR3: CASSPGRWAKNIQYF
V: TRBV7-9; J: TRBJ2-5; size: once; length: 14; D: -; DNA: TGTGCCAGCAGCACCGACAGGGCGGGGGAGACCCAGTACTTC; CDR3: CASSTDRAGETQYF
V: TRBV6-5; J: TRBJ1-1; size: -; length: 14; D: TRBD1; DNA: TGTGCCAGCAGATTCGGGGGACAGCACACTGAAGCTTTCTTT; CDR3: CASRFGGQHTEAFF